Listed below are T cell receptor beta chains from one sample, sequenced in a study of Ad26.COV2.S vaccination and SARS-CoV-2 variants. Produced via immunoSEQ multiplex PCR; TCRdb's table is partial and in-frame only. The table records 450,000 to 550,000 clones, about 88% of them present only once. Sequenced here: peripheral blood, sampled in a trial of Ad26.COV2.S vaccine versus placebo. All receptors come from a person aged 18-65 years who received the Ad26.COV2.S COVID-19 vaccine or a placebo. Each CDR3 is given with its conserved first and last residue.

TRBJ2-7 | TRBV10-3 | CAISEGPPGSYEQYF
TRBJ1-4 | TRBV30 | CAWSVKGEKLFF
TRBJ2-1 | TRBV7-9 | CASTDPRSSYNEQFF
TRBJ1-6 | TRBV6-5 | CASRKGGPYNSPLHF
TRBJ1-5 | TRBV18 | CASSPGNGQPQHF
TRBJ2-3 | TRBV5-1 | CASSFERQGTQYF
TRBJ1-6 | TRBV5-1 | CASSPGQGNSPLHF
TRBJ2-7 | TRBV7-2 | CASSPTPYEQYF
TRBJ2-7 | TRBV6-5 | CASRRGLAGGSEQYF
TRBJ1-2 | TRBV4-3 | CASSQEAGPWGYGYTF
TRBJ1-2 | TRBV6-5 | CASSNTGVYGYTF